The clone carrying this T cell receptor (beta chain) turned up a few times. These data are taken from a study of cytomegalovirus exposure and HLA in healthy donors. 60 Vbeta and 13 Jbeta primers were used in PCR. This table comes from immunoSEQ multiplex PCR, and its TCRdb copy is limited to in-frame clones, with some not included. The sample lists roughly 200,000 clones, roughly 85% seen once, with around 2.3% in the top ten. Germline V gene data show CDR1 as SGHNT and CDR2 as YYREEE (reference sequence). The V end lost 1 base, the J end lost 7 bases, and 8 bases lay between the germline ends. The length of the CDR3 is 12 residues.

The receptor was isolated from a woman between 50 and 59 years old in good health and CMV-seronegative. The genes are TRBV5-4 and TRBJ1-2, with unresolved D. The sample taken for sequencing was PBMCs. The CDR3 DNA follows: TGTGCCAGCAGCTTGCGGGGTTCTGGCTACACCTTC. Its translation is CASSLRGSGYTF.